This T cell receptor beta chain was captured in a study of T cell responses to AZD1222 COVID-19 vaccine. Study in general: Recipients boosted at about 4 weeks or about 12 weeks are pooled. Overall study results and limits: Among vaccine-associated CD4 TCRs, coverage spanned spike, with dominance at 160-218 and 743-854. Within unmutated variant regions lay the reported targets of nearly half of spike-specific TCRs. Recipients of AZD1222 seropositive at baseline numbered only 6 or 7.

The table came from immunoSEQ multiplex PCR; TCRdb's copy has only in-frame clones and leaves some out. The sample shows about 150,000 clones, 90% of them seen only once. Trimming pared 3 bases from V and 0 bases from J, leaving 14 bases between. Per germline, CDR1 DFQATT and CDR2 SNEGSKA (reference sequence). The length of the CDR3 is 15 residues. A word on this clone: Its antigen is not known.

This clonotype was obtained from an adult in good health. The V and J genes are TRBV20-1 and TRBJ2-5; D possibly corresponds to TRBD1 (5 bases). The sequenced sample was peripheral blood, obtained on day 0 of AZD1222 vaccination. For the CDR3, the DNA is TGCAGTGCTAGTAAGGACAACACGTACCAAGAGACCCAGTACTTC. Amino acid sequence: CSASKDNTYQETQYF.